These 9 T cell receptor beta chains came from one sample sequenced in a study of blood T cell repertoires in COVID-19. The repertoire was sequenced with immunoSEQ multiplex PCR; TCRdb's copy has only in-frame clones and lacks some. The sample has some 220,000 clones; 75% to 85% are singletons. Sequenced material: peripheral blood. These receptors were taken from a middle-aged man with active or convalescent COVID-19.

The chain combines TRBV4-3 with TRBJ2-5, with no clear D. The germline CDR1 and CDR2 sequences are LGHNA and YSLEER. The V and J ends lost 0 bases and 2 bases respectively, with 7 bases between them. The CDR3 covers 14 residues. Here the CDR3 reads CASSQEYRQETQYF. As DNA, the CDR3 is TGCGCCAGCAGCCAAGAGTACAGACAAGAGACCCAGTACTTC.

The sample holds a few counts of this clone. The chain uses TRBV5-1 and TRBJ1-2, with 9 positions matching TRBD1. V gave up 4 bases and J gave up 1 base; unmatched junction bases: 8. This CDR3 comprises 16 residues. Germline V gene lookup returns CDR1 SGHRS and CDR2 YFSETQ. CDR3 DNA sequence: TGCGCCAGCAGCGGCGGGACAGGGTACCTTAACTATGGCTACACCTTC. Translated, it gives CASSGGTGYLNYGYTF.

This sequence joins TRBV7-2 and TRBJ2-2; 7 bases are shared with TRBD2. This CDR3 comprises 17 residues. The V and J ends lost 5 bases and 0 bases, in that order; junction bases with no gene match: 9. From germline, CDR1 is SGHTA and CDR2 FQGNSA. The CDR3 DNA reads as TGTGCCAGCAGCCCCAGTCGCGCGGGGGCGAACACCGGGGAGCTGTTTTTT. This codes for CASSPSRAGANTGELFF.

The chain links TRBV2 to TRBJ1-6; D uncertain. CDR1 is SNHLY, CDR2 FYNNEI, per germline. The CDR3 sequence is 15 residues long. Trimming removed 1 base at V and 9 bases at J, with 13 bases between. CDR3 nucleotide sequence: TGTGCCAGCAGTGAAGGCAGCCCGGAGGCTTCACCCCTCCACTTT. It encodes CASSEGSPEASPLHF.

The CDR3 sequence is CASSLTRARGFYEQYF. CDR3 bases: TGCGCCAGCAGCTTGACGAGGGCCAGGGGGTTTTACGAGCAGTACTTC. The rearrangement joins TRBV5-1 to TRBJ2-7; TRBD1 aligns across 7 bases. The CDR3 runs 16 residues. Trimming cost V 1 base and J 4 bases; bases outside gene matches: 11. The V gene's germline CDR1 is SGHRS and CDR2 YFSETQ.

The CDR3 region is CASSQVGRVTSGELFF. The CDR3, as DNA: TGCGCCAGCAGCCAAGTGGGCAGGGTTACCTCCGGGGAGCTGTTTTTT. The chain is built from TRBV4-3 and TRBJ2-2; maybe TRBD1 (5 bases). The germline V gene encodes CDR1 LGHNA and CDR2 YSLEER. The V end was cut by 1 base, the J end by 6 bases, with 15 bases between. The CDR3 sequence is 16 residues long.

This chain joins TRBV28 and TRBJ1-2; the match to TRBD1 covers 10 bases. The germline gives CDR1 MDHEN, CDR2 SYDVKM. V lost 6 bases, J lost 4 bases, and 8 bases stayed unmatched. The length of the CDR3 is 15 residues. The CDR3 DNA reads TGTGCCAGCAGCTCCGGACAGGGGGGCATCTATGGCTACACCTTC. Translation gives CASSSGQGGIYGYTF.

The chain couples TRBV19 to TRBJ2-1; D might be TRBD2 (6 bases). The CDR3 consists of 15 residues. The germline V and J ends were trimmed by 1 base and 2 bases, with 9 bases remaining between them. Germline V gene lookup returns CDR1 LNHDA and CDR2 SQIVND (reference sequence). Here the CDR3 reads CASSIASVTYNEQFF. The CDR3 nucleotides are TGTGCCAGTAGTATAGCTAGCGTAACCTACAATGAGCAGTTCTTC.

This clone was observed a single time. The chain combines TRBV2 with TRBJ1-6; D remains unclear. This CDR3 region has 16 residues. Trimming pared 4 bases from V and 5 bases from J, leaving 15 bases between. Germline V gives CDR1 SNHLY, CDR2 FYNNEI. The CDR3 DNA follows: TGTGCCAGCAGTGCCCTCGGGCGGGAGGATAATTCACCCCTCCACTTT. Encoded protein: CASSALGREDNSPLHF.